The 16 T cell receptor beta chains reported below all come from one sample, sequenced in a study of OX40 agonist ivuxolimab in advanced cancers. The protocol was immunoSEQ multiplex PCR, while the TCRdb copy is restricted to in-frame clones and leaves out a portion. The sample records 60,000 or so clones, roughly 93% being singletons. The sequences come from CD4+ or CD8+ T cells sorted from blood, collected in a trial of the OX40 agonist ivuxolimab. Every receptor here comes from an adult with an advanced solid tumor such as melanoma, head and neck, liver or kidney cancer.

V is TRBV27 and J is TRBJ2-7; D uncertain. The CDR3 is made up of 13 amino acids. Looked up from germline, CDR1 is MNHEY and CDR2 is SMNVEV (reference sequence). V was pared by 0 bases and J by 4 bases, with 7 bases between. The CDR3 bases are TGTGCCAGCAGTTTATCGCCAGCTTACGAGCAGTACTTC. Protein sequence: CASSLSPAYEQYF.

The genes are TRBV5-4 and TRBJ2-5; no clear D. CDR3 length: 13 residues. Germline CDR1 and CDR2: SGHNT and YYREEE (reference sequence). Trimming took 0 bases from V and 13 from J, leaving 16 bases between them. CDR3 amino acids: CASSLGNTADRYF. Here the CDR3 DNA reads TGTGCCAGCAGCTTGGGGAATACAGCAGATCGGTACTTC.

The V call is TRBV15, the J call TRBJ2-2; TRBD1 matches at 9 bases. V shed 5 bases, J shed 5 bases, and the junction held 12 bases outside the gene matches. This CDR3 spans 17 amino acids. Germline V lookup: CDR1 LNHNV, CDR2 YYDKDF (reference sequence). The chain's CDR3 is CATSPYGGQGRTGELFF. The CDR3 DNA sequence: TGTGCCACCAGCCCATACGGGGGACAGGGCAGAACCGGGGAGCTGTTTTTT. Together with reference TRBV15 and TRBJ2-2, the CDR3 gives the full variable domain: DAMVIQNPRYQVTQFGKPVTLSCSQTLNHNVMYWYQQKSSQAPKLLFHYYDKDFNNEADTPDNFQSRRPNTSFCFLDIRSPGLGDTAMYLCATSPYGGQGRTGELFFGEGSRLTVL.

J is TRBJ2-7 and V is TRBV7-9; 9 nucleotides line up with TRBD1. V shed 5 bases and J 5 bases; nucleotides not matched to a gene: 4. Looked up from germline, CDR1 is SEHNR and CDR2 is FQNEAQ (reference sequence). This CDR3 region has 13 residues. This CDR3 reads CASSRDRDDEQYF. CDR3 nucleotides: TGTGCCAGCAGCCGGGACAGGGACGACGAGCAGTACTTC.

The V and J genes are TRBV19 and TRBJ2-2, with 14 bases aligning to TRBD2. The CDR3 runs 17 residues. Germline V CDR1 and CDR2: LNHDA, SQIVND (reference sequence). V was pared by 4 bases and J by 4 bases, with 5 bases of the junction left unmatched. CDR3 DNA: TGTGCCAGTAGTACTGAGACTAGCGGGAGGGTCACCGGGGAGCTGTTTTTT. It translates to CASSTETSGRVTGELFF.

With regard to this clone: The junction differs from germline at one of its ends, possibly a read error. The V call is TRBV2, the J call TRBJ2-1; D is undetermined. This CDR3 is 10 amino acids long. Germline V CDR1 and CDR2: SNHLY, FYNNEI. CDR3 DNA: TGTGCCAGCAGGGAAGCGACCCCGTTCTTC. Protein: CASREATPFF.

The chain carries TRBV27 and TRBJ2-3, with a tentative D call TRBD1 (7 bases). The V end lost 6 bases, the J end lost 4 bases, and 17 bases lay between the germline ends. The CDR3 is made up of 15 amino acids. In germline, CDR1 is MNHEY, CDR2 SMNVEV (reference sequence). The CDR3 here is CASRSGTASADTQYF. For the CDR3, the DNA is TGTGCCAGCAGGTCCGGGACAGCTAGCGCAGATACGCAGTATTTT.

The CDR3 reads CASSLAGHTDTQYF. The CDR3 DNA reads as TGTGCCAGCAGCTTAGCCGGCCACACAGATACGCAGTATTTT. The chain recombines TRBV7-2 with TRBJ2-3; no clear D. Germline CDR1 and CDR2: SGHTA and FQGNSA. V gave up 0 bases and J gave up 2 bases, with 6 bases separating them. This CDR3 spans 14 amino acids.

The chain is built from TRBV7-2 and TRBJ1-1; TRBD1 matches at 9 bases. CDR3 length equals 15 residues. CDR1 is SGHTA and CDR2 is FQGNSA in the germline V gene. V shed 4 bases, J shed 2 bases, and the junction held 5 bases outside the gene matches. Written as DNA, the CDR3 is TGTGCCAGCAGCTCCGGGACAGGGCCTAACACTGAAGCTTTCTTT. This encodes CASSSGTGPNTEAFF. The whole variable domain, filled in from reference TRBV7-2 and TRBJ1-1, reads GAGVSQSPSNKVTEKGKDVELRCDPISGHTALYWYRQSLGQGLEFLIYFQGNSAPDKSGLPSDRFSAERTGGSVSTLTIQRTQQEDSAVYLCASSSGTGPNTEAFFGQGTRLTVV.

This chain's CDR3 is CASSQGQANYGYTF. CDR3 in DNA: TGTGCCAGCAGCCAAGGACAGGCTAACTATGGCTACACCTTC. The chain joins TRBV4-2 to TRBJ1-2; D perhaps matches TRBD1 (6 bases). Per the germline V gene, CDR1 is LGHNA and CDR2 is YNFKEQ. The CDR3 consists of 14 residues. V was trimmed by 1 base and J by 0 bases, leaving 6 bases between them.

This chain joins TRBV7-9 and TRBJ2-7; a possible D gene is TRBD2 (5 bases). The CDR3 is made up of 15 amino acids. Germline-derived CDR1 and CDR2 are SEHNR and FQNEAQ (reference sequence). Trimming stripped 3 bases from V and 3 bases from J, with 15 bases between. CDR3 amino acids: CASSFGWELGYEQYF. CDR3 sequence (DNA): TGTGCCAGCAGCTTCGGGTGGGAGCTCGGCTACGAGCAGTACTTC.

The rearrangement joins TRBV9 to TRBJ1-1, with D uncertain. This CDR3 is 15 amino acids long. Germline V gene sequence: CDR1 SGDLS, CDR2 YYNGEE. V was clipped by 4 bases and J by 1 base, with 14 bases between them. The chain's CDR3 is CASSRDRVQNTEAFF. The CDR3 DNA follows: TGTGCCAGCAGCAGAGACCGCGTACAGAACACTGAAGCTTTCTTT.

The chain recombines TRBV9 with TRBJ2-1, with 13 bases matching TRBD2. CDR3 length equals 17 residues. The junction had 13 bases not matched to a gene; V was cut back by 3 bases and J by 10 bases. Germline lookup yields CDR1 SGDLS and CDR2 YYNGEE. CDR3 nucleotides: TGTGCCAGCAGCGGCGACCGACTAGCGGGAGGCCCTGGGGAGCAGTTCTTC. Amino acids: CASSGDRLAGGPGEQFF.

The genes are TRBV4-1 and TRBJ1-2; 8 bases agree with TRBD1. Germline lookup yields CDR1 MGHRA and CDR2 YSYEKL. This CDR3 has 15 amino acids. The ends lost 0 bases at V and 4 bases at J; junction bases unmatched: 4. The CDR3 DNA is TGCGCCAGCAGCCAAGACCCGACAGGGGCCTATGGCTACACCTTC. Amino acid sequence: CASSQDPTGAYGYTF.

The rearrangement uses TRBV5-6 and TRBJ2-7; 12 positions agree with TRBD2. Germline V CDR1 and CDR2: SGHDT, YYEEEE. This CDR3 has 16 residues. J was trimmed by 0 bases and V by 5 bases; bases with no gene match: 6. CDR3 nucleotide sequence: TGTGCCAGCAGGGTCGGGACTAGCGGGTCCTCCTACGAGCAGTACTTC. This codes for CASRVGTSGSSYEQYF.

This clone was recorded only once. This chain links TRBV4-1 with TRBJ2-2; 8 bases map to TRBD1. V shed 1 base and J 1 base; nucleotides not matched to a gene: 8. The CDR3 runs 18 residues. From germline, CDR1 is MGHRA and CDR2 YSYEKL. CDR3 nucleotide sequence: TGCGCCAGCAGCCAAGTTTGGTCAGGGGGCCAGAACACCGGGGAGCTGTTTTTT. This encodes CASSQVWSGGQNTGELFF.